This T cell receptor (beta chain) stems from a study of blood T cell repertoires in COVID-19. Background on the study: COVID-19 samples, acute and convalescent, were from the United States, Italy and Spain.

Enrollment of patients from Seattle took place during active infection, with longitudinal follow-up. As processed by the authors: Reference gene primers were amplified, and this amplification served to estimate nucleated cell counts. Profiling relied on immunoSEQ multiplex PCR, and the TCRdb table lists in-frame clones only, not all of them. V, J and clone size were drawn from that table, and D and trimming were deduced from the DNA. This sample has fewer than 300,000 clones; just over 90% occur once, and the top ten carry over 2%. Sequencing was done on a sample of peripheral blood. The source of this sequence is a woman aged 30 to 39 with COVID-19, enrolled during active disease.

This CDR3 reads CASRGTGGREKLFF. CDR3 DNA: TGTGCCAGCAGAGGGACAGGGGGACGTGAAAAACTGTTTTTT. The chain couples TRBV6-5 to TRBJ1-4; 11 bases fit TRBD1. The germline V gene encodes CDR1 MNHEY and CDR2 SVGAGI. The CDR3 is 14 amino acids. Losses at the gene ends were 6 bases for V and 7 bases for J; bases not matched to a gene: 4.